The 8 T cell receptor beta chains below were found in one sample sequenced in a study of cytomegalovirus exposure and HLA in healthy donors. PCR involved 60 Vbeta and 13 Jbeta primers. The table came from immunoSEQ multiplex PCR; TCRdb's copy has only in-frame clones and leaves some out. The data hold roughly 100,000 clones, with around 76% observed a single time. The sample was PBMCs. These receptors all stem from a middle-aged man in good health and CMV-seropositive.

In this sample, this clone turned up a few times. V is TRBV2 and J is TRBJ2-1, with 13 bases matching TRBD2. V lost 5 bases, J lost 7 bases, and 5 bases stayed unmatched. The CDR3 is 15 residues long. The germline V gene encodes CDR1 SNHLY and CDR2 FYNNEI. CDR3 amino acids: CASSKGLAGLNEQFF. The CDR3, as DNA: TGTGCCAGCAGTAAGGGACTAGCGGGATTAAATGAGCAGTTCTTC. The full variable domain, its missing parts supplied by reference TRBV2 and TRBJ2-1, is EPEVTQTPSHQVTQMGQEVILRCVPISNHLYFYWYRQILGQKVEFLVSFYNNEISEKSEIFDDQFSVERPDGSNFTLKIRSTKLEDSAMYFCASSKGLAGLNEQFFGPGTRLTVL.

The rearrangement uses TRBV7-6 and TRBJ2-1, with 9 bases matching TRBD2. CDR3 length: 13 amino acids. Germline-derived CDR1 and CDR2 are SGHVS and FNYEAQ. After removal of 3 bases from V and 9 bases from J, the junction contained 3 bases not matched to a gene. The CDR3 nucleotides read TGTGCCAGCAGCTTGCGGGAGGGCCCTGAGCAGTTCTTC. The encoded protein is CASSLREGPEQFF.

This chain links TRBV19 with TRBJ1-5; a possible D gene is TRBD1 (6 bases). The CDR3 is made up of 15 amino acids. Germline V gene lookup returns CDR1 LNHDA and CDR2 SQIVND (reference sequence). Trimming pared 3 bases from V and 6 bases from J, leaving 15 bases between. CDR3 protein: CASSMGGPPAQPQHF. DNA for the CDR3: TGTGCCAGTAGTATGGGGGGGCCTCCCGCTCAGCCCCAGCATTTT.

This chain uses TRBV1 with TRBJ2-5; the D call TRBD2 from the table was never checked on the DNA. TRBV1 is deemed a pseudogene. The CDR3 spans 17 residues. The CDR3 DNA follows: TGCACCAGCAGCCTCAAGAGAATCGTAGCGATCCAAGAGACCCAGTACTTC. This gives the protein CTSSLKRIVAIQETQYF.

The chain combines TRBV7-2 with TRBJ2-3; weak D call: TRBD2 (6 bases). CDR1 and CDR2 from the germline V gene are SGHTA and FQGNSA. The V end was cut by 3 bases, the J end by 5 bases, with 15 bases between. The CDR3 loop spans 15 amino acids. CDR3 bases: TGTGCCAGCAGCTTTAGGAGGGACGGGGGAGATACGCAGTATTTT. This codes for CASSFRRDGGDTQYF.

The V and J genes are TRBV7-2 and TRBJ2-6; D remains ambiguous. Germline V gene sequence: CDR1 SGHTA, CDR2 FQGNSA. The CDR3 totals 16 residues. Trimming shortened V by 5 bases and J by 0 bases, and 11 bases separated the two germline ends. CDR3 protein: CASSPRLNSGANVLTF. CDR3 in DNA: TGTGCCAGCAGCCCTCGACTGAACTCTGGGGCCAACGTCCTGACTTTC.

V gene TRBV7-2 combines with J gene TRBJ1-6; no definite D call. V lost 3 bases to trimming and J lost 3 bases, with 9 bases between them. Germline CDR1 is SGHTA and CDR2 is FQGNSA. The CDR3 sequence is 15 residues long. CDR3 residues: CASSFRGNYNSPLHF. In DNA, the CDR3 is TGTGCCAGCAGCTTTAGAGGGAACTATAATTCACCCCTCCACTTT.

The chain is built from TRBV7-2 and TRBJ2-3, with D maybe TRBD2 (5 bases). Germline lookup yields CDR1 SGHTA and CDR2 FQGNSA. Between the trimmed V and J ends, which lost 5 bases and 7 bases, there was a span of 13 bases. The CDR3 is 13 amino acids. The CDR3 coding sequence is TGTGCCAGCAGCCCTCGTTTCGGGAATACGCAGTATTTT. Amino acid sequence: CASSPRFGNTQYF.